A single sample gave rise to the 14 T cell receptor beta chains below, sequenced in a study of breast tumors, draining lymph nodes, adjacent tissues. Breast cancer patients provided tissue from their axillary draining lymph nodes. TCRdb re-called the multiplex PCR reads through MiXCR, storing one row per CDR3 protein. The sample holds approximately 250,000 distinct CDR3 sequences, nearly 35% seen once. The sample was axillary lymph node tissue. The origin of the receptors is a female donor with breast cancer. Some clones in this sample may be carry-over from other donors' samples.

This clonotype was counted at least ten times. CDR3 nucleotide sequence: TGTGCCAGCAGCTTAACAGCCAGCTACAATGAGCAGTTCTTC. This sequence encodes CASSLTASYNEQFF. V is TRBV11-2 and J is TRBJ2-1; D remains unclear. The V and J ends lost 2 bases and 3 bases respectively, with 8 bases between them. Germline CDR1 is SGHAT and CDR2 is FQNNGV. The CDR3 is made up of 14 amino acids.

This clonotype was seen more than once but under ten times. The junction does not match germline at one end; this may be a read error. The rearrangement joins TRBV20-1 to TRBJ2-1; D may match TRBD1 or TRBD2 (6 bases each). The CDR3 runs 13 residues. Germline loops: CDR1 DFQATT, CDR2 SNEGSKA (reference sequence). CDR3 protein: CSARQGRINAQFF. DNA for the CDR3: TGCAGTGCTAGACAGGGGAGGATAAATGCGCAGTTCTTC.

For the CDR3, the DNA is TGTGCCAGCAGTTCCCCACAGGGCTACACCTTC. Protein sequence: CASSSPQGYTF. The rearrangement joins TRBV28 to TRBJ1-2; D unclear. The V and J ends lost 4 bases and 8 bases respectively, with 8 bases between them. This CDR3 is built from 11 residues. From germline, CDR1 is MDHEN and CDR2 SYDVKM.

Comments on this clonotype: Here the CDR3 omits its conserved ending phenylalanine or tryptophan, so a read error is the likely source. It is unclear where the CDR3 begins or ends on the DNA, so no DNA is shown, and the CDR3 is as TCRdb lists it. This chain links TRBV7-9 with TRBJ2-1; TRBD2, the table's D call, lacks a check against the DNA. Per germline, CDR1 SEHNR and CDR2 FQNEAQ (reference sequence). Ends included, the CDR3 has 16 residues. CDR3 loop: CASRIVNSGRIDEQTL.

The J gene is TRBJ1-4, the V gene TRBV7-9, with unresolved D. Germline values: CDR1 SEHNR, CDR2 FQNEAQ (reference sequence). V was cut by 7 bases and J by 12 bases, with 21 bases left in between. The CDR3 is 14 residues long. CDR3 amino acids: CASNTDTLNGELFF. The CDR3 bases are TGTGCCAGCAACACCGACACTCTTAATGGGGAACTGTTTTTT.

This clonotype appeared many times. The chain has TRBV10-2 and TRBJ1-5; possibly TRBD1 for D (5 bases). Trimming pared 0 bases from V and 6 bases from J, leaving 9 bases between. Germline CDR1 is WSHSY and CDR2 is SAAADI. The CDR3 has 14 residues. The CDR3 DNA sequence: TGCGCCAGCAGTGAGTCAGGGGTCAGTCAGCCCCAGCATTTT. The encoded protein is CASSESGVSQPQHF.

This clonotype has ten or more counts. The J gene is TRBJ2-7, the V gene TRBV7-8; 11 bases match TRBD2. CDR3 size: 15 residues. The V gene end was trimmed by 5 bases and the J gene end by 2 bases; junction bases not matched to a gene: 5. Germline CDR1 and CDR2: SGHVS and FQNEAQ. The CDR3 spells CASSNGLAGPYEQYF. The CDR3 region has the DNA TGTGCCAGCAGCAACGGACTAGCGGGTCCCTACGAGCAGTACTTC.

This clonotype appeared many times. The chain combines TRBV6-2 or TRBV6-3 with TRBJ2-5; 8 nucleotides match TRBD1. CDR1 MNHEY and CDR2 SVGEGT come from the germline V gene. The CDR3 contains 14 residues. V shed 5 bases, J shed 6 bases, and the junction held 8 bases outside the gene matches. CDR3 loop: CASSPGGNWKTQYF. In DNA form, the CDR3 reads TGTGCCAGCAGTCCAGGGGGCAATTGGAAGACCCAGTACTTC.

This chain connects TRBV20-1 to TRBJ2-5, with 9 bases identical to TRBD1. CDR3 length: 14 residues. Trimming took 4 bases from V and 1 from J; bases not matched to a gene: 4. Germline V gives CDR1 DFQATT, CDR2 SNEGSKA (reference sequence). CDR3 sequence: CSAMDRGSQETQYF. The CDR3 DNA is TGCAGTGCTATGGACAGGGGCTCCCAAGAGACCCAGTACTTC.

In the case of this clonotype: A much larger clone differs from this one at a single base, so this may be a read error. The chain couples TRBV7-3 to TRBJ2-3; D might be TRBD2 (6 bases). CDR1 is SGHTA, CDR2 FQGTGA, per germline. The CDR3 loop spans 14 amino acids. In DNA, the CDR3 is TGTGCCAACAGCCGGGACTGGACCACAGATACGCAGTATTTT. It encodes CANSRDWTTDTQYF. The full variable domain, in which reference TRBV7-3 and TRBJ2-3 provide the parts outside the CDR3, is GAGVSQTPSNKVTEKGKYVELRCDPISGHTALYWYRQSLGQGPEFLIYFQGTGAADDSGLPNDRFFAVRPEGSVSTLKIQRTERGDSAVYLCANSRDWTTDTQYFGPGTRLTVL.

The V gene is TRBV20-1, the J gene TRBJ2-2; 8 bases align to TRBD2. The germline gives CDR1 DFQATT, CDR2 SNEGSKA (reference sequence). V shed 5 bases, J shed 7 bases, and the junction held 6 bases outside the gene matches. The CDR3 loop spans 13 amino acids. The CDR3: CSAEAGTSGELFF. The CDR3 DNA reads as TGCAGTGCTGAGGCCGGGACTAGCGGGGAGCTGTTTTTT.

This clonotype was recorded many times. The CDR3 DNA reads TGTGCCAGTAGTTCTTACTCGGGACAGCTTGGCAATCAGCCCCAGCATTTT. It specifies CASSSYSGQLGNQPQHF. V usage is TRBV19 and J usage is TRBJ1-5; 7 nucleotides align to TRBD1. V lost 5 bases to trimming and J lost 2 bases; unmatched junction nucleotides: 12. Looked up from germline, CDR1 is LNHDA and CDR2 is SQIVND (reference sequence). The CDR3 is 17 amino acids.

This clonotype was observed many times. The CDR3 loop is CASSQEIPGHINSPLHF. CDR3 nucleotide sequence: TGCGCCAGCAGCCAAGAAATTCCCGGACACATTAATTCACCCCTCCACTTT. The chain combines TRBV4-3 with TRBJ1-6, with D maybe TRBD1 (5 bases). Trimming pared 0 bases from V and 6 bases from J, leaving 15 bases between. The CDR3 consists of 17 residues. From germline, CDR1 is LGHNA and CDR2 YSLEER.

The rearrangement links TRBV29-1 to TRBJ2-3; D may be TRBD2 (5 bases). Trimming shortened V by 5 bases and J by 7 bases, and 19 bases separated the two germline ends. Germline V gene sequence: CDR1 SQVTM, CDR2 ANQGSEA. There are 14 residues in the CDR3. CDR3 region: CSVSTGIVTNTQYF. CDR3 bases: TGCAGCGTTTCCACCGGGATCGTTACAAATACGCAGTATTTT.